This T cell receptor beta chain derives from a study of blood T cell repertoires in COVID-19. Overall study context: The samples span acute and convalescent COVID-19 from the United States, Italy and Spain. Sources were T cells, B-cell-depleted T cells, or PBMCs; the material itself was cDNA or gDNA.

Germline V CDR1 and CDR2: SGHTA, FQGNSA. The CDR3 consists of 14 residues. V lost 2 bases and J lost 9; bases outside the gene matches: 8. This clone was seen just once. Authors' methods: Estimation of nucleated cell counts was performed using reference gene primer amplification. Data came from immunoSEQ multiplex PCR; TCRdb stores just in-frame clones and leaves some out. Clonal size and the V and J genes are those of that table, whereas D and trimming came from the DNA. Here the sample spans around 80,000 clones, approximately 92% being singletons. V and J are TRBV7-2 and TRBJ1-2, with 8 bases matching TRBD1. What was sequenced was peripheral blood. The receptor was derived from a woman over 75 with acute or convalescent COVID-19. This CDR3 reads CASSLWLTGGSYTF. DNA of the CDR3: TGTGCCAGCAGCTTATGGTTAACAGGGGGAAGCTACACCTTC. Based on the CDR3 plus reference TRBV7-2 and TRBJ1-2, the full variable domain is GAGVSQSPSNKVTEKGKDVELRCDPISGHTALYWYRQSLGQGLEFLIYFQGNSAPDKSGLPSDRFSAERTGGSVSTLTIQRTQQEDSAVYLCASSLWLTGGSYTFGSGTRLTVV.